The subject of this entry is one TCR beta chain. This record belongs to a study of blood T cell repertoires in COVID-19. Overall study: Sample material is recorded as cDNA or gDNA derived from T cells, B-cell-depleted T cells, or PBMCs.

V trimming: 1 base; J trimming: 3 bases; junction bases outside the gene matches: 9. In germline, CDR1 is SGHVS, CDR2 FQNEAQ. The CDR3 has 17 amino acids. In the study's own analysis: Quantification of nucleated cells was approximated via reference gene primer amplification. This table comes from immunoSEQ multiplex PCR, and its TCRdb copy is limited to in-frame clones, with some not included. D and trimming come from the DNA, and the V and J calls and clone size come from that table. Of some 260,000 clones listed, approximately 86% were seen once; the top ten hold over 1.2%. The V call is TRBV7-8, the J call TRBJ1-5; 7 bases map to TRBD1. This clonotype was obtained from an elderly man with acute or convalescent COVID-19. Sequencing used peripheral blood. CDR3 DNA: TGTGCCAGCAGCTTAGAAGCACAGGGGTACCTCAATCAGCCCCAGCATTTT. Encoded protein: CASSLEAQGYLNQPQHF.